This T cell receptor (beta chain) was identified during a study of blood T cells in healthy people across ages. In the case of this clonotype: Its specificity is not known.

Through a sample-barcoded 5' primer and a J-beta primer mix, a second PCR was run for roughly 6 to 12 cycles. TCRdb ran MiXCR on the 5' RACE reads and lists one entry per CDR3 protein. The sample consists of 800,000 to 950,000 distinct CDR3 sequences, roughly 29% of them appearing once. Broader study findings: TCR beta diversity per million T cells fell roughly linearly with age.

The ends lost 1 base at V and 4 bases at J; junction bases unmatched: 7. The CDR3 runs to 16 residues. CDR1 is DFQATT, CDR2 SNEGSKA, per germline (reference sequence). Samples each had at least 5 micrograms of total RNA extracted. Another study also made use of these data, one on T cells of mothers and their children.

The specimen sequenced was blood. The receptor was derived from a middle-aged woman in good health. The chain combines TRBV20-1 with TRBJ2-1, with TRBD1 identical over 10 bases. CDR3 in amino acids: CSARAPPGQGYNEQFF. CDR3 sequence (DNA): TGCAGTGCTAGAGCCCCGCCGGGACAGGGGTACAATGAGCAGTTCTTC.